This T cell receptor beta chain is drawn from a study of identical twins' blood T cells (dated by TCRdb to the early 2010s). Describing the broader study: About 50 million Illumina reads were obtained across approximately twelve libraries, of which six were alpha-chain libraries and six were beta-chain libraries. The study compared TCR alpha and beta chain repertoires of three pairs of monozygous twins using next-generation sequencing to assess genetic influence on repertoire formation. The paper's findings and limits, for the study overall: Independent studies were stated to be required to validate the proposed role of the TCRalpha J segment in MHC recognition during thymic selection. Twin pairs were reported to be markedly more alike in V gene usage than unrelated donors were, even when looking at non-selected out-of-frame TCRbeta clonotypes. Among the most abundant TCRbeta clonotypes, every donor shared more CDR3 sequences with her own twin than with unrelated donors. The count of CDR3 clonotypes shared by two donors depended mainly on the product of the two donors' cloneset sizes, and twins did not clearly depart from this trend. Because the twins were reared together, environmental influences could not be excluded as an explanation for twin similarity.

Six healthy women forming three monozygous twin pairs were used as donors. All three twin pairs had been reared together, and it was thought likely that the same infectious agents and vaccines had been met by these twin pairs. RNA was isolated from peripheral blood mononuclear cells and used to prepare TCR cDNA libraries. The library relied on 5' RACE. Sequencing instrument: Illumina Genome Analyzer IIx. The RNA-based TCR cDNA libraries were made using a previously described protocol that was modified in several ways. Sample-specific barcodes were introduced on both ends of each TCR cDNA library during cDNA synthesis and amplification to prevent cross-contamination. The paper's data handling went like this. Between about 90,000 and nearly 550,000 clonotypes were identified per individual, and about 2.2 to 3.6 million CDR3-containing reads were obtained per library. After reads with improper barcode index combinations were thrown out, a cloneset for each library was built using the MiTCR software. MiTCR filtered or rescued low-quality reads and corrected PCR and sequencing errors when assembling CDR3 clonotypes. Artificial out-of-frame clonotypes were removed by being mapped to in-frame sequences, with one indel in the CDR3 allowed. To measure how similar V and J gene usage was between donors, Jensen-Shannon divergence was divided by mean entropy. The public sequencing data were trimmed at Q25 with fastp and processed into clonotypes with MiXCR by TCRdb, which kept only in-frame beta chains. Each CDR3 protein gets just one entry, which takes the most common genes and DNA from the rows behind it. TCRdb assigned the V and J calls; the authors' analysis was not used. This sample lists 350,000 to 400,000 distinct CDR3 sequences; approximately 30% were detected once. The top ten clonotypes cover around 5.6% of the sample.

The CDR3 numbers 15 residues from cysteine through phenylalanine. Only the CDR3 portion is preserved as DNA: 45 bases, with reading frame beginning at the first base. At the junction V is shortened by 1 base and J by 6 bases, with 15 bases in between. For CDR1 and CDR2, the germline V gene (reference sequence) lists SEHNR and FQNEAQ. About this clonotype: Its binding antigen is unknown. The input lacks base qualities; no much larger clone sits a single base away.

The sequence links TRBV7-9 to TRBJ1-2; D gene: possibly TRBD1, on 5 matching bases. The receptor was isolated from a woman aged 18-49 years in good health. The specimen sequenced was PBMCs. The CDR3 loop reads CASSLGAGPLDGYTF. The nucleotides are TGTGCCAGCAGCTTAGGGGCAGGGCCCTTGGATGGCTACACCTTC.